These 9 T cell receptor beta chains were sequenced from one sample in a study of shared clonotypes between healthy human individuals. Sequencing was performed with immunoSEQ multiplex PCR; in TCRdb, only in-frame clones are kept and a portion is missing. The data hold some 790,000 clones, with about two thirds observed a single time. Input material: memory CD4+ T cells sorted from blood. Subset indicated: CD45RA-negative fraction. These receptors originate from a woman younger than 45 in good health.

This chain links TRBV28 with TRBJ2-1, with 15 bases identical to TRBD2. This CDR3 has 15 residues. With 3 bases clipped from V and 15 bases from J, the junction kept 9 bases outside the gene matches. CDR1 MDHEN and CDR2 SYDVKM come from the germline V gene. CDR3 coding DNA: TGTGCCAGCAGTTTCCCGGGACTAGCGGGAGGAAGGCCGTTCTTC. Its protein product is CASSFPGLAGGRPFF.

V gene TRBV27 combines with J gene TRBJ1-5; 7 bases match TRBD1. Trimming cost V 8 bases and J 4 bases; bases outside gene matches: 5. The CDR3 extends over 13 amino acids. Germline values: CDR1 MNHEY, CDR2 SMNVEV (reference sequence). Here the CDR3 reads CASADRENQPQHF. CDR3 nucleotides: TGTGCCAGCGCCGACAGGGAAAATCAGCCCCAGCATTTT.

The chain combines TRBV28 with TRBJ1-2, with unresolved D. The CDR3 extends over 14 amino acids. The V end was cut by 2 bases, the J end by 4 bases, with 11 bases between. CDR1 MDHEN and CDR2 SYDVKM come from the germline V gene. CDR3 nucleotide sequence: TGTGCCAGCAGTTTAAGGGTGGCTTTCTATGGCTACACCTTC. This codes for CASSLRVAFYGYTF.

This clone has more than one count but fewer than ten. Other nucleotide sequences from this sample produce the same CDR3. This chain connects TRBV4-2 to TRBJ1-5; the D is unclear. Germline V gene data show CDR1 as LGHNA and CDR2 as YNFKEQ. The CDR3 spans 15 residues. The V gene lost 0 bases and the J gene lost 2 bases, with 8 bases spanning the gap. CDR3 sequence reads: CASSQDRSGNQPQHF. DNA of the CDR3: TGTGCCAGCAGCCAAGATAGAAGTGGCAATCAGCCCCAGCATTTT.

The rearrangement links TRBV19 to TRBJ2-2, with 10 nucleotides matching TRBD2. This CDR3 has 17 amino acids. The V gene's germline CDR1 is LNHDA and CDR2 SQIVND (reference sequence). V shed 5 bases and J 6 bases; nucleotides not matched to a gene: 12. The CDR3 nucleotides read TGTGCCAGTAGTTTCGTAAGCGGGAGGGCCCGCCCCGGGGAGCTGTTTTTT. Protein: CASSFVSGRARPGELFF.

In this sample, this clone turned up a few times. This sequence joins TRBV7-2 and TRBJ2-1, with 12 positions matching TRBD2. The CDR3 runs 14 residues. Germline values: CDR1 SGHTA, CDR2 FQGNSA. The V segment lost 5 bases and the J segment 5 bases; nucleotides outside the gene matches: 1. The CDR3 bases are TGTGCCAGCAGCCGGACTAGCGGGAACAATGAGCAGTTCTTC. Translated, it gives CASSRTSGNNEQFF.

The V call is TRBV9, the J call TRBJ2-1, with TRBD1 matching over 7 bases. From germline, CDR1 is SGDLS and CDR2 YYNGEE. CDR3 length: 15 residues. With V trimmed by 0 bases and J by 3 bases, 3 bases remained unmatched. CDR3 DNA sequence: TGTGCCAGCAGCGTAGTAGGGACAGACTACAATGAGCAGTTCTTC. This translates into CASSVVGTDYNEQFF.

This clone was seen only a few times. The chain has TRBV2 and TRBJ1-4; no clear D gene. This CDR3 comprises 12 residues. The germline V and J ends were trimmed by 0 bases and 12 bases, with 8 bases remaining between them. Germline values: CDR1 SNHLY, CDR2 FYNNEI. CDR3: CASSEALVELFF. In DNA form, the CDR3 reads TGTGCCAGCAGTGAAGCGCTTGTGGAACTGTTTTTT. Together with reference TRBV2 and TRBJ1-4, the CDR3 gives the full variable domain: EPEVTQTPSHQVTQMGQEVILRCVPISNHLYFYWYRQILGQKVEFLVSFYNNEISEKSEIFDDQFSVERPDGSNFTLKIRSTKLEDSAMYFCASSEALVELFFGSGTQLSVL.

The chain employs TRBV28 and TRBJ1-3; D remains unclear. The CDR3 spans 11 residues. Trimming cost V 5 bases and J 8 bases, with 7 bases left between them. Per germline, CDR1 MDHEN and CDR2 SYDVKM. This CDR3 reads CASSRIDTIYF. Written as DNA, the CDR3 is TGTGCCAGCAGTAGGATCGACACCATATATTTT.